This TCR beta chain was sequenced for a study of blood T cells in healthy people across ages. The CDR3 covers 17 residues. Trimming took 6 bases from V and 6 from J, leaving 24 bases between them. CDR1 is LGHNT and CDR2 is FRNRAP in the germline V gene. About this clonotype itself: Its target is not known.

Study-level findings and limits: Possibly, changes in expanded clonotypes were confounded because donor CMV status was unknown. Measured against age, TCR beta diversity per million T cells decreased in a roughly linear manner.

They isolated at least 7 million PBMCs from each sample. With a J-beta primer mix and a sample-barcoded 5' primer, a second PCR ran about 6 to 11 cycles. Each cDNA was tagged by a template-switch adaptor containing 12 random nucleotides. TCRdb re-called the 5' RACE reads through MiXCR, storing one row per CDR3 protein. The sample shows about 1,400,000 distinct CDR3 sequences, around 42% of them seen only once. The V gene is TRBV12-5, the J gene TRBJ2-1; D is possibly TRBD2 (7 bases). This TCR was recovered from a woman between 18 and 29 years old in good health. The specimen sequenced was blood. CDR3 loop: CASGYTLADRHPNEQFF. Written as DNA, the CDR3 is TGTGCTAGTGGATACACCCTAGCGGACAGACACCCCAATGAGCAGTTCTTC.